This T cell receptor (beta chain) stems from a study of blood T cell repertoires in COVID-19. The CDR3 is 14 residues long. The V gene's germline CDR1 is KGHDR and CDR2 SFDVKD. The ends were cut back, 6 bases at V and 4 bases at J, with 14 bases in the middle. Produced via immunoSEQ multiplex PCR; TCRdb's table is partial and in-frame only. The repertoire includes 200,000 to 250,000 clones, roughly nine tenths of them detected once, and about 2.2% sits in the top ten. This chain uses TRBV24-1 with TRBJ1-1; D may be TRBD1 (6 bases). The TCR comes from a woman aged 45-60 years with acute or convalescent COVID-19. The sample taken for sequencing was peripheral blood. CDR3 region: CATSQTGTGTEAFF. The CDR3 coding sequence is TGTGCCACCAGTCAAACAGGGACGGGCACTGAAGCTTTCTTT.